This TCR beta chain is from a study of T cells after yellow fever vaccination. Points from the study as a whole: Overall, a small share of clonotypes was seen in both CD4 and CD8 compartments. The secondary response showed a weaker magnitude and a faster peak, day 5 versus 15. The study re-detected most primary-vaccination clones after the booster (approximately 96% CD4, 80% to 90% CD8).

This clonotype was counted ten times or more. Its antigen is undetermined. TCRdb independently ran MiXCR on the 5' RACE reads; one entry per CDR3 protein. The table records 85,000 to 100,000 distinct CDR3 sequences, 4.5% to 6% of them present only once. The CDR3 has 16 residues. Trimming removed 8 bases at V and 6 bases at J, with 23 bases between. Specimen: CD8+ T cells sorted from PBMCs, collected 10 days after the yellow fever booster vaccination. The TCR originated in a man younger than 30 who received the YFV17D yellow fever vaccine. This rearrangement joins TRBV12-3 or TRBV12-4 to TRBJ2-1, with D maybe TRBD1 (7 bases). The CDR3 bases are TGTGCCAGCGGGCCACCCGCGGGACAGTGGCTCAATGAGCAGTTCTTC. It specifies CASGPPAGQWLNEQFF.